Below, 27 T cell receptor beta chains from the same sample are listed, as sequenced in a study of T-cell reconstitution after alpha-beta-depleted transplantation in children. Preparation of the TCRbeta library was carried out with unique molecular identifiers. TCRdb itself ran the PCR reads through MiXCR, one entry per CDR3 protein. The table shows approximately 150,000 distinct CDR3 sequences, with about 8.8% occurring only once. The source material was PBMCs, mostly from graft donor cells, sampled 180 days after TCRalphabeta/CD19-depleted stem cell transplant. The receptor set was obtained from a female patient aged 2 to 10 who had a stem cell transplant for congenital amegakaryocytic thrombocytopenia, so the T cells may come from the graft donor.

This clonotype was recorded many times. The V call is TRBV7-7, the J call TRBJ2-4; no definite D call. This CDR3 spans 17 amino acids. Deletions cut 2 bases from V and 0 bases from J, with 14 bases between. Per germline, CDR1 SSHAT and CDR2 FNYEAQ (reference sequence). CDR3 loop: CASSLLGLNLAKNIQYF. CDR3 nucleotides: TGTGCCAGCAGCTTACTCGGGCTGAACCTAGCCAAAAACATTCAGTACTTC.

CDR3 coding DNA: TGTGCCATCTGTGGAGGTATGGGTGAGCAGTTCTTC. It is translated as CAICGGMGEQFF. J is TRBJ2-1 and V is TRBV10-3; TRBD2 might be the D (5 bases). Germline CDR1 reads ENHRY; CDR2 reads SYGVKD. V gave up 8 bases and J gave up 9 bases, with 14 bases separating them. The CDR3 contains 12 residues.

The genes are TRBV27 and TRBJ2-2; a possible D gene is TRBD2 (6 bases). Germline CDR1 and CDR2: MNHEY and SMNVEV (reference sequence). The V end was cut by 4 bases, the J end by 5 bases, with 17 bases between. The CDR3 contains 16 residues. CDR3 in DNA: TGTGCCAGCAGTTGGGCGACTAGTCCGGGAACCGGGGAGCTGTTTTTT. This codes for CASSWATSPGTGELFF.

This clonotype was seen many times. The chain uses TRBV7-9 and TRBJ2-5; a possible D gene is TRBD2 (5 bases). This CDR3 is built from 14 residues. V lost 4 bases and J 4 bases, leaving 13 bases between the germline ends. Germline V lookup: CDR1 SEHNR, CDR2 FQNEAQ (reference sequence). Here the CDR3 DNA reads TGTGCCAGCAGCTCGCTACTAGTGCCAGAGACCCAGTACTTC. As protein: CASSSLLVPETQYF.

About this clonotype: A read error is possible here, since a much larger clone lies one base away. V usage is TRBV5-4 and J usage is TRBJ2-7; no clear D gene. Deletions cut 3 bases from V and 6 bases from J, with 16 bases between. The CDR3 is made up of 14 amino acids. CDR1 is SGHNT and CDR2 is YYREEE in the germline V gene (reference sequence). This CDR3 reads CASSSWASPCEQYF. The CDR3 DNA follows: TGTGCCAGCAGCTCCTGGGCGAGCCCCTGCGAGCAGTACTTC.

The sample holds many counts of this clonotype. V and J are TRBV25-1 and TRBJ2-4, with 7 positions matching TRBD2. V lost 1 base to trimming and J lost 1 base; unmatched junction nucleotides: 4. The V gene's germline CDR1 is MGHDK and CDR2 SYGVNS. This CDR3 has 16 residues. In DNA, the CDR3 is TGTGCCAGCAGTGAATGGAGCGGGGCTGCCAAAAACATTCAGTACTTC. Its translation: CASSEWSGAAKNIQYF.

This clonotype showed up just a few times. The chain carries TRBV7-9 and TRBJ1-1; 7 bases map to TRBD1. The germline CDR1 and CDR2 sequences are SEHNR and FQNEAQ (reference sequence). The CDR3 is 15 residues long. V lost 2 bases, J lost 2 bases, and 5 bases stayed unmatched. Written as DNA, the CDR3 is TGTGCCAGCAGCTTATCAGGGGGTTATAACACTGAAGCTTTCTTT. As protein: CASSLSGGYNTEAFF.

This clonotype has at least ten counts. This chain uses TRBV28 with TRBJ1-4; D remains unclear. Germline V lookup: CDR1 MDHEN, CDR2 SYDVKM. This CDR3 contains 16 residues. Trimming shortened V by 2 bases and J by 3 bases, and 13 bases separated the two germline ends. In nucleotides, the CDR3 is TGTGCCAGCAGTTTAAGTAGAGTCGATTCTAATGAAAAACTGTTTTTT. It specifies CASSLSRVDSNEKLFF.

The sample holds a few counts of this clonotype. This chain connects TRBV4-1 to TRBJ2-5; no reliable D call. This CDR3 region has 14 residues. In germline, CDR1 is MGHRA, CDR2 YSYEKL. The ends were cut back, 0 bases at V and 4 bases at J, with 9 bases in the middle. The CDR3 region is CASSQDGRIETQYF. The CDR3 coding sequence is TGCGCCAGCAGCCAAGATGGAAGGATAGAGACCCAGTACTTC.

This clonotype has just a few counts. The genes are TRBV20-1 and TRBJ2-7; 10 bases agree with TRBD1. The CDR3 is made up of 14 amino acids. V dropped 5 bases and J dropped 3; count of bases not matched to a gene: 7. CDR1 is DFQATT and CDR2 is SNEGSKA in the germline V gene (reference sequence). CDR3 residues: CSAYGQGVVYEQYF. CDR3 sequence (DNA): TGCAGTGCTTACGGACAGGGGGTTGTCTACGAGCAGTACTTC.

This clonotype showed up many times. This chain joins TRBV7-6 and TRBJ1-1, with D perhaps TRBD1 (5 bases). The ends were cut back, 3 bases at V and 4 bases at J, with 12 bases in the middle. The CDR3 is 14 amino acids. Germline V gives CDR1 SGHVS, CDR2 FNYEAQ. The CDR3 protein is CASSLVQEGTEAFF. CDR3 in DNA: TGTGCCAGCAGCTTGGTACAGGAAGGCACTGAAGCTTTCTTT.

This clonotype showed up many times. The CDR3 DNA follows: TGTGCCAGCAGCCCGACGGGTCTCGGGGAGCTGTTTTTT. It specifies CASSPTGLGELFF. The rearrangement joins TRBV3-1 to TRBJ2-2; no clear D gene. The CDR3 extends over 13 amino acids. V was shortened by 4 bases and J by 7 bases, with 10 bases between the two germline ends. The V gene's germline CDR1 is LGHDT and CDR2 YNNKEL (reference sequence).

Ten or more counts support this clonotype. The rearrangement joins TRBV29-1 to TRBJ1-2; tentative D call: TRBD1 (5 bases). CDR3 length equals 12 residues. The germline V gene has CDR1 SQVTM and CDR2 ANQGSEA. V lost 4 bases and J lost 8, with 14 bases in between. The CDR3 region has the DNA TGCAGCGTTGTCACGACAGTCTCCGGCTACACCTTC. Translating gives CSVVTTVSGYTF. Based on the CDR3 plus reference TRBV29-1 and TRBJ1-2, the full variable domain is SAVISQKPSRDICQRGTSLTIQCQVDSQVTMMFWYRQQPGQSLTLIATANQGSEATYESGFVIDKFPISRPNLTFSTLTVSNMSPEDSSIYLCSVVTTVSGYTFGSGTRLTVV.

This clonotype was observed a few times. The J gene is TRBJ2-7, the V gene TRBV15; weak D call: TRBD2 (6 bases). The germline gives CDR1 LNHNV, CDR2 YYDKDF (reference sequence). The CDR3 runs 13 residues. The V and J ends lost 1 base and 7 bases respectively, with 11 bases between them. The CDR3 here is CATSRVGGFEQYF. CDR3 DNA sequence: TGTGCCACCAGCAGAGTAGGAGGGTTTGAGCAGTACTTC. Based on the CDR3 plus reference TRBV15 and TRBJ2-7, the full variable domain is DAMVIQNPRYQVTQFGKPVTLSCSQTLNHNVMYWYQQKSSQAPKLLFHYYDKDFNNEADTPDNFQSRRPNTSFCFLDIRSPGLGDTAMYLCATSRVGGFEQYFGPGTRLTVT.

This clonotype came up many times. The chain links TRBV5-1 to TRBJ2-7, with TRBD2 matching 10 bases. V was clipped by 4 bases and J by 2 bases; unmatched bases: 6. This CDR3 is 15 amino acids long. Looked up from germline, CDR1 is SGHRS and CDR2 is YFSETQ. The CDR3 DNA follows: TGCGCCAGCAGCACGACTAGCGGGCGAACCTACGAGCAGTACTTC. Its translation: CASSTTSGRTYEQYF.

In its sample, this clonotype was seen many times. V and J are TRBV5-1 and TRBJ2-3, with TRBD2 matching over 8 bases. Per the germline V gene, CDR1 is SGHRS and CDR2 is YFSETQ. This CDR3 has 18 amino acids. Germline trimming cut 1 base from V and 2 bases from J; bases unmatched to any gene: 12. Written as DNA, the CDR3 is TGCGCCAGCAGCTTGACGGGCGTGCGGGGGGAGTTCACAGATACGCAGTATTTT. Amino acid sequence: CASSLTGVRGEFTDTQYF. Together with reference TRBV5-1 and TRBJ2-3, the CDR3 gives the full variable domain: KAGVTQTPRYLIKTRGQQVTLSCSPISGHRSVSWYQQTPGQGLQFLFEYFSETQRNKGNFPGRFSGRQFSNSRSEMNVSTLELGDSALYLCASSLTGVRGEFTDTQYFGPGTRLTVL.

This clonotype was observed many times. The chain is built from TRBV25-1 and TRBJ1-4; D is undetermined. The CDR3 has 15 amino acids. V lost 4 bases and J 0 bases, leaving 9 bases between the germline ends. Germline V gene data show CDR1 as MGHDK and CDR2 as SYGVNS. In nucleotides, the CDR3 is TGTGCCAGCAGTGGGACCCTTGCAACTAATGAAAAACTGTTTTTT. Translating it yields CASSGTLATNEKLFF.

The rearrangement uses TRBV5-1 and TRBJ1-3; weak D call: TRBD1 (5 bases). The CDR3 contains 16 residues. Germline CDR1 and CDR2: SGHRS and YFSETQ. The V end was cut by 2 bases, the J end by 0 bases, with 12 bases between. The DNA for the CDR3 is TGCGCCAGCAGCTTCGGGGACGGCCACTCTGGAAACACCATATATTTT. It yields the protein CASSFGDGHSGNTIYF.

This clonotype was counted many times. The chain links TRBV20-1 to TRBJ2-2; the match to TRBD1 covers 10 bases. Germline-derived CDR1 and CDR2 are DFQATT and SNEGSKA (reference sequence). With 3 bases clipped from V and 5 bases from J, the junction kept 3 bases outside the gene matches. CDR3 size: 14 residues. In DNA form, the CDR3 reads TGCAGTGCTAGCCGGGACAGGGGAACCGGGGAGCTGTTTTTT. This gives the protein CSASRDRGTGELFF.

This clonotype has at least ten counts. The chain is built from TRBV10-1 and TRBJ2-7, with D tentatively TRBD1 (5 bases). V was clipped by 6 bases and J by 2 bases, with 14 bases between them. The germline CDR1 and CDR2 sequences are WNHNN and SYGVQD (reference sequence). The CDR3 is made up of 14 amino acids. CDR3 loop: CASSPQGSPYEQYF. CDR3 nucleotides: TGCGCCAGCAGCCCCCAGGGTTCCCCCTACGAGCAGTACTTC.

This clonotype was detected ten times or more. The V call is TRBV6-1, the J call TRBJ2-2, with TRBD1 matching 7 bases. Germline V CDR1 and CDR2: MNHNS, SASEGT. V gave up 7 bases and J gave up 1 base; unmatched junction bases: 9. This CDR3 is built from 16 residues. In DNA, the CDR3 is TGTGCCAGCAACCAAGGTGACAGGGAGAACACCGGGGAGCTGTTTTTT. Its protein product is CASNQGDRENTGELFF.

This clonotype was seen ten or more times. V and J are TRBV4-2 and TRBJ2-3, with D possibly TRBD1 on 5 matching bases. This CDR3 region has 19 residues. With 4 bases removed from V and 2 bases from J, the gap between germline ends came to 25 bases. Germline V gives CDR1 LGHNA, CDR2 YNFKEQ. The CDR3 reads CASSRRKPTAQLDTDTQYF. The CDR3 coding sequence is TGTGCCAGCAGCCGAAGGAAGCCGACAGCGCAACTTGACACAGATACGCAGTATTTT.

This clonotype was picked up many times. The V gene is TRBV15, the J gene TRBJ2-4, with D unclear. CDR1 LNHNV and CDR2 YYDKDF come from the germline V gene (reference sequence). V gave up 3 bases and J gave up 0 bases, with 12 bases separating them. The CDR3 is 16 residues long. The CDR3 region is CATSRTILIAKNIQYF. CDR3 bases: TGTGCCACCAGCAGGACCATTTTGATAGCCAAAAACATTCAGTACTTC. The whole variable domain, filled in from reference TRBV15 and TRBJ2-4, reads DAMVIQNPRYQVTQFGKPVTLSCSQTLNHNVMYWYQQKSSQAPKLLFHYYDKDFNNEADTPDNFQSRRPNTSFCFLDIRSPGLGDTAMYLCATSRTILIAKNIQYFGAGTRLSVL.

This clonotype was recorded many times. V gene TRBV15 combines with J gene TRBJ2-5; TRBD2 agrees at 9 bases. CDR3 length: 17 amino acids. Germline CDR1 reads LNHNV; CDR2 reads YYDKDF (reference sequence). J was trimmed by 3 bases and V by 0 bases; bases with no gene match: 8. CDR3 amino acids: CATSREGLAGHKETQYF. CDR3 nucleotide sequence: TGTGCCACCAGCAGAGAAGGGCTAGCGGGACATAAAGAGACCCAGTACTTC.

This clonotype was recorded many times. The chain joins TRBV12-3 or TRBV12-4 to TRBJ2-7, with D tentatively TRBD2 (6 bases). The V end lost 5 bases, the J end lost 0 bases, and 14 bases lay between the germline ends. The CDR3 runs to 15 residues. CDR3 bases: TGTGCCAGCAGTCTCCGGGAGCTGAGCTCCTACGAGCAGTACTTC. It codes for CASSLRELSSYEQYF.

This clonotype was seen many times. The rearrangement links TRBV7-2 to TRBJ2-2; 7 bases fit TRBD1. Germline V gene lookup returns CDR1 SGHTA and CDR2 FQGNSA. The V gene end was trimmed by 6 bases and the J gene end by 4 bases; junction bases not matched to a gene: 8. There are 15 residues in the CDR3. The CDR3 is CASRPDRASTGELFF. The CDR3, as DNA: TGTGCCAGCAGACCCGACAGGGCGAGCACCGGGGAGCTGTTTTTT. Full variable domain (remainder filled in from reference TRBV7-2 and TRBJ2-2): GAGVSQSPSNKVTEKGKDVELRCDPISGHTALYWYRQSLGQGLEFLIYFQGNSAPDKSGLPSDRFSAERTGGSVSTLTIQRTQQEDSAVYLCASRPDRASTGELFFGEGSRLTVL.

This clonotype has a count of ten or more. The rearrangement uses TRBV20-1 and TRBJ2-7; TRBD2 agrees at 11 bases. The CDR3 covers 15 residues. Per the germline V gene, CDR1 is DFQATT and CDR2 is SNEGSKA (reference sequence). Trimming removed 5 bases from V and 6 bases from J; junction bases left unmatched: 12. CDR3 bases: TGCAGTGCTCGGAAGCTAGCGGGGGGCCCGGCCGAGCAGTACTTC. It specifies CSARKLAGGPAEQYF.